One TCR beta chain is described in this entry. The antigen remains undetermined. Some clones are missing from TCRdb's copy, which holds only in-frame ones; the method was immunoSEQ multiplex PCR. The data hold some 60,000 clones, with around three quarters observed a single time. The data are from a study of T cell clones after liver transplantation. Study at large: Post-transplant blood was tracked for graft-donor-reactive T cell clones identified in a pre-transplant mixed lymphocyte reaction. Three of eight recipients were HCV-positive; others had non-autoimmune, non-viral indications. Study-wide results and limits: In most of the 8 subjects, circulating graft-donor-reactive CD4 TCRbeta sequences fell significantly after transplant.

Germline values: CDR1 SEHNR, CDR2 FQNEAQ (reference sequence). This CDR3 is built from 18 residues. V lost 4 bases, J lost 12 bases, and 23 bases stayed unmatched. The chain has TRBV7-9 and TRBJ2-1; 8 bases line up with TRBD2. The sequence came from a human patient who received a liver transplant. Part of the T cells may come from the graft donor. The material sequenced was CD4+ T cells from blood, taken at the approximately 16-month timepoint. CDR3 residues: CASSSFKGLVRSLSGQFF. The CDR3, as DNA: TGTGCCAGCAGCTCTTTTAAGGGACTAGTTCGAAGCCTGTCGGGGCAGTTCTTC.